Following are 15 T cell receptor beta chains from one sample sequenced in a study of identical twins. TCRdb used MiXCR to reprocess the 5' RACE reads, holding one entry per CDR3 protein. The data show 350,000 or so distinct CDR3 sequences, about 9% seen once. Sequenced sample: naive T cells sorted from blood. Every receptor here comes from a woman between 50 and 59 years old in good health.

This clonotype was detected a few times. The chain combines TRBV2 with TRBJ2-4; D gene unclear. The CDR3 loop spans 11 amino acids. CDR1 and CDR2 (germline): SNHLY, FYNNEI. Trimming pared 8 bases from V and 8 bases from J, leaving 10 bases between. DNA for the CDR3: TGTGCCAGCGGAGAGAACGACATTCAGTACTTC. This encodes CASGENDIQYF.

This clonotype has a count of ten or more. The chain is built from TRBV5-1 and TRBJ2-3, with D unclear. The V gene's germline CDR1 is SGHRS and CDR2 YFSETQ. The CDR3 extends over 14 amino acids. V shed 4 bases and J shed 5 bases, with 14 bases lying between them. The CDR3 bases are TGCGCCAGCAGCCTGACGAAACCCCTAGATACGCAGTATTTT. Protein product: CASSLTKPLDTQYF.

This clonotype was detected only a few times. The gene calls are TRBV2 and TRBJ1-2; D possibly corresponds to TRBD1 (5 bases). The V gene's germline CDR1 is SNHLY and CDR2 FYNNEI. Trimming took off 7 bases at V and 4 bases at J, with 13 bases between the two ends. This CDR3 has 13 amino acids. DNA for the CDR3: TGTGCCAGCAAGGAAAGAGGGGTCTATGGCTACACCTTC. Translating gives CASKERGVYGYTF.

This clonotype was seen repeatedly, ten times or more. This chain links TRBV6-5 with TRBJ2-2; no definite D call. Germline V gene sequence: CDR1 MNHEY, CDR2 SVGAGI. Trimming removed 0 bases from V and 5 bases from J, with 10 bases in between. The CDR3 is 15 residues long. As DNA, the CDR3 is TGTGCCAGCAGTTACTCCTCCCGTTGGACCGGGGAGCTGTTTTTT. Its protein product is CASSYSSRWTGELFF.

In DNA, the CDR3 is TGTGCCAGCAGTTTCGGGGGTGGCACGCGCAATGAGCAGTTCTTC. Protein product: CASSFGGGTRNEQFF. This chain connects TRBV12-3 or TRBV12-4 to TRBJ2-1; tentatively, D is TRBD2 (6 bases). This CDR3 comprises 15 residues. Trimming stripped 3 bases from V and 6 bases from J, with 15 bases between.

This clonotype came up many times. This rearrangement joins TRBV5-1 to TRBJ2-1, with 9 bases identical to TRBD2. The ends lost 4 bases at V and 6 bases at J; junction bases unmatched: 2. This CDR3 is 13 amino acids long. CDR1 is SGHRS and CDR2 is YFSETQ in the germline V gene. CDR3 nucleotides: TGCGCCAGCAGCGTGGGACTAGCCAATGAGCAGTTCTTC. This sequence encodes CASSVGLANEQFF.

The genes are TRBV20-1 and TRBJ2-7; the match to TRBD1 covers 7 bases. In germline, CDR1 is DFQATT, CDR2 SNEGSKA (reference sequence). The CDR3 spans 11 residues. With V trimmed by 5 bases and J by 5 bases, 3 bases remained unmatched. CDR3 in DNA: TGCAGTGCTCGACAGGGCAACGAGCAGTACGTC. Its protein is CSARQGNEQYV.

This clonotype was detected a few times. The rearrangement joins TRBV10-3 to TRBJ2-7; 11 bases match TRBD1. J lost 3 bases, V lost 4 bases, and 2 bases had no gene match. CDR1 and CDR2 from the germline V gene are ENHRY and SYGVKD. This CDR3 has 14 residues. The CDR3 is CAISVGTGGYEQYF. Here the CDR3 DNA reads TGTGCCATCAGTGTCGGGACAGGGGGCTACGAGCAGTACTTC.

Many counts were recorded for this clonotype. V and J are TRBV5-1 and TRBJ1-4; the D gene is possibly TRBD1 (5 bases). The V end was cut by 4 bases, the J end by 2 bases, with 12 bases between. Germline CDR1 is SGHRS and CDR2 is YFSETQ. The length of the CDR3 is 15 residues. The CDR3 loop is CASSVGARTNEKLFF. The CDR3 DNA follows: TGCGCCAGCAGCGTAGGGGCGCGGACTAATGAAAAACTGTTTTTT.

The sample holds a few counts of this clonotype. The chain links TRBV2 to TRBJ2-2; tentative D call: TRBD2 (6 bases). Trimming removed 3 bases at V and 7 bases at J, with 12 bases between. CDR1 and CDR2 from the germline V gene are SNHLY and FYNNEI. The CDR3 length is 14 residues. The CDR3, as DNA: TGTGCCAGCAGTGAGGTCCCCGGGGGCGGGGAGCTGTTTTTT. It specifies CASSEVPGGGELFF.

This clonotype appeared a few times. The CDR3 is CASSYSRARRGTSYEQYV. CDR3 DNA: TGTGCCAGCAGTTACTCGAGGGCGAGGCGCGGTACATCCTACGAGCAGTACGTC. This sequence joins TRBV6-2 or TRBV6-3 and TRBJ2-7; tentatively, D is TRBD2 (5 bases). V was clipped by 0 bases and J by 1 base, with 19 bases between them. The CDR3 is 18 residues long. Germline V gene sequence: CDR1 MNHEY, CDR2 SVGEGT.

This clonotype was seen many times. The chain recombines TRBV29-1 with TRBJ2-1; D not certain. V shed 5 bases and J shed 7 bases, with 12 bases lying between them. CDR3 length: 12 amino acids. Germline CDR1 SQVTM, CDR2 ANQGSEA. The chain's CDR3 is CSVSSSPNEQFF. The CDR3 nucleotides read TGCAGCGTTTCGTCGAGCCCAAATGAGCAGTTCTTC.

The rearrangement links TRBV18 to TRBJ1-1, with TRBD1 matching 12 bases. J was trimmed by 8 bases and V by 1 base; bases with no gene match: 11. The CDR3 has 17 residues. Germline V lookup: CDR1 KGHSH, CDR2 LQKENI. CDR3 region: CASSPLSFRGTGGEAFF. CDR3 bases: TGTGCCAGCTCACCACTCTCATTTCGCGGGACAGGGGGCGAAGCTTTCTTT.

This sequence joins TRBV12-3 or TRBV12-4 and TRBJ2-7; 10 bases are shared with TRBD2. After removal of 6 bases from V and 0 bases from J, the junction contained 11 bases not matched to a gene. The CDR3 runs to 17 residues. CDR3 DNA: TGTGCCAGCAGCCTCAGGGCTAGCGGGAGAGTCTCCTACGAGCAGTACTTC. It specifies CASSLRASGRVSYEQYF.

The V call is TRBV15, the J call TRBJ1-5; no clear D gene. V lost 2 bases to trimming and J lost 7 bases, with 9 bases between them. Per the germline V gene, CDR1 is LNHNV and CDR2 is YYDKDF (reference sequence). The CDR3 loop spans 13 amino acids. Here the CDR3 DNA reads TGTGCCACCAGCAGACCAGAGGAGCAGCCCCAGCATTTT. Translation: CATSRPEEQPQHF.